Included here is one TCR beta chain sequence, with context. The data are from a study of blood T cell repertoires in COVID-19. CDR3 length equals 16 residues. Clones were sequenced by immunoSEQ multiplex PCR, and TCRdb holds only the in-frame ones, with some missing. Seen here are some 150,000 clones, roughly 90% observed once, and the top ten hold 2% to 2.5%. The rearrangement joins TRBV21-1 to TRBJ2-1; the table's TRBD2 call for D was not verified on the DNA. TRBV21-1 is an annotated pseudogene. The sequenced sample consisted of peripheral blood. This sequence originates from a human donor in a cohort sampled during active COVID-19. CDR3: CASRRTSGSKHNEQFF. The CDR3 bases are TGTGCCAGCAGACGGACTAGCGGGAGCAAGCACAATGAGCAGTTCTTC.